Presented here are 21 T cell receptor beta chains from one specimen sequenced in a study of response to subunit inactivated influenza vaccine. TCRdb processed the RT-PCR reads anew with MiXCR; each CDR3 protein has one entry. Of some 500,000 distinct CDR3 sequences in the sample, approximately 24% were seen once. Sequences were derived from CD4+ T cells sorted from PBMCs, sampled approximately 5 days after vaccination. The source of these receptors is a man aged 45-65 years who received an inactivated influenza vaccine.

This clonotype has a handful of counts. This chain connects TRBV20-1 to TRBJ1-1; TRBD1 matches 9 bases. Germline V gene sequence: CDR1 DFQATT, CDR2 SNEGSKA (reference sequence). The CDR3 length is 14 residues. V trimming: 3 bases; J trimming: 0 bases; junction bases outside the gene matches: 2. The DNA of the CDR3 is TGCAGTGCTAGTAGACAGGGGGTGAACACTGAAGCTTTCTTT. Translated, it gives CSASRQGVNTEAFF.

The V and J genes are TRBV7-2 and TRBJ2-3; D perhaps matches TRBD1 (6 bases). V was pared by 1 base and J by 5 bases, with 7 bases between. Germline V gives CDR1 SGHTA, CDR2 FQGNSA. This CDR3 has 13 residues. The CDR3, as DNA: TGTGCCAGCAGCTTAGACAGGGTAGATACGCAGTATTTT. Its protein is CASSLDRVDTQYF.

The chain combines TRBV7-2 with TRBJ2-1, with TRBD2 matching over 11 bases. V shed 6 bases and J 7 bases; nucleotides not matched to a gene: 8. CDR1 and CDR2 (germline): SGHTA, FQGNSA. The CDR3 extends over 15 amino acids. The CDR3 region is CASRATGTSGNEQFF. The CDR3 region has the DNA TGTGCCAGCAGAGCAACCGGGACTAGCGGAAATGAGCAGTTCTTC.

This clonotype was seen a handful of times. This chain joins TRBV7-9 and TRBJ2-4; TRBD1 or TRBD2 may be the D gene (6 bases each). Germline V gene data show CDR1 as SEHNR and CDR2 as FQNEAQ (reference sequence). CDR3 length: 14 amino acids. DNA of the CDR3: TGTGCTGGGGGGCGGTCGGAAGCCAAAAACATTCAGTACTTC. Its protein product is CAGGRSEAKNIQYF.

This clonotype was seen repeatedly, ten times or more. V usage is TRBV6-1 and J usage is TRBJ2-1; the D gene is possibly TRBD2 (6 bases). V was shortened by 6 bases and J by 0 bases, with 18 bases between the two germline ends. The CDR3 is 17 amino acids. Germline CDR1 and CDR2: MNHNS and SASEGT. The CDR3 nucleotides read TGTGCCAGCAGGCCACGAACTAGCTTCTACTCCTACAATGAGCAGTTCTTC. Residues: CASRPRTSFYSYNEQFF.

The V gene is TRBV5-4, the J gene TRBJ2-2; 7 nucleotides match TRBD1. The V gene end was trimmed by 4 bases and the J gene end by 4 bases; junction bases not matched to a gene: 7. Germline V gene sequence: CDR1 SGHNT, CDR2 YYREEE (reference sequence). The CDR3 loop spans 15 amino acids. The CDR3 nucleotides read TGTGCCAGCAGCAGAGGCGCAGGGGGCACCGGGGAGCTGTTTTTT. Protein: CASSRGAGGTGELFF.

The J gene is TRBJ1-2, the V gene TRBV7-9; D is possibly TRBD1 (6 bases). V shed 5 bases and J shed 8 bases, with 15 bases lying between them. Germline CDR1 is SEHNR and CDR2 is FQNEAQ (reference sequence). The CDR3 sequence is 13 residues long. This chain's CDR3 is CASSNDRLRGYTF. The CDR3 coding sequence is TGTGCCAGCAGCAACGACAGGCTGAGAGGCTACACCTTC. The full variable domain, its missing parts supplied by reference TRBV7-9 and TRBJ1-2, is DTGVSQNPRHKITKRGQNVTFRCDPISEHNRLYWYRQTLGQGPEFLTYFQNEAQLEKSRLLSDRFSAERPKGSFSTLEIQRTEQGDSAMYLCASSNDRLRGYTFGSGTRLTVV.

The sample holds a few counts of this clonotype. V and J are TRBV7-2 and TRBJ2-7; D perhaps matches TRBD2 (7 bases). Per germline, CDR1 SGHTA and CDR2 FQGNSA. This CDR3 contains 15 residues. V was cut by 2 bases and J by 4 bases, with 15 bases left in between. The CDR3 reads CASSLSVGGGYEQYF. Written as DNA, the CDR3 is TGTGCCAGCAGCTTATCCGTAGGGGGAGGGTACGAGCAGTACTTC.

The gene calls are TRBV3-1 and TRBJ2-5; D perhaps matches TRBD1 (5 bases). Trimming pared 1 base from V and 7 bases from J, leaving 10 bases between. Germline V lookup: CDR1 LGHDT, CDR2 YNNKEL (reference sequence). The CDR3 is 13 residues long. The CDR3 region has the DNA TGTGCCAGCAGCCAAGGCCAGGGTGGGACCCAGTACTTC. Protein: CASSQGQGGTQYF.

The sample holds a few counts of this clonotype. The chain couples TRBV28 to TRBJ1-3; TRBD1 agrees at 8 bases. V lost 7 bases to trimming and J lost 2 bases; unmatched junction nucleotides: 10. Germline V lookup: CDR1 MDHEN, CDR2 SYDVKM. This CDR3 is built from 16 residues. The CDR3 reads CASTRGAGGPGNTIYF. The CDR3, as DNA: TGTGCCAGCACCAGGGGCGCAGGGGGCCCTGGAAACACCATATATTTT.

V gene TRBV20-1 combines with J gene TRBJ1-6, with D unclear. The CDR3 is 11 amino acids. Between the trimmed V and J ends, which lost 0 bases and 9 bases, there was a span of 3 bases. The V gene's germline CDR1 is DFQATT and CDR2 SNEGSKA (reference sequence). DNA for the CDR3: TGCAGTGCTAGAGACGGTTCACCCCTCCACTTT. The encoded protein is CSARDGSPLHF.

This clonotype occurred a few times. The chain links TRBV12-3 or TRBV12-4 to TRBJ1-6; 8 positions agree with TRBD1. Unmatched junction bases numbered 6, after V lost 5 bases and J lost 9 bases. CDR3 size: 14 residues. CDR3 bases: TGTGCCAGCAGTCGGGACAGGCTTATTTCACCCCTCCACTTT. It specifies CASSRDRLISPLHF.

This clonotype was seen more than once but under ten times. The CDR3 bases are TGTGCCAGCAGTAAAACAGGGAAGCAGGACAATGAGCAGTTCTTC. Translating gives CASSKTGKQDNEQFF. V usage is TRBV25-1 and J usage is TRBJ2-1; tentative D call: TRBD1 (6 bases). Trimming took 5 bases from V and 5 from J, leaving 16 bases between them. The CDR3 is made up of 15 amino acids. Germline-derived CDR1 and CDR2 are MGHDK and SYGVNS.

The gene calls are TRBV28 and TRBJ2-2, with D possibly TRBD2 on 7 matching bases. Per the germline V gene, CDR1 is MDHEN and CDR2 is SYDVKM. The length of the CDR3 is 16 residues. The V gene lost 5 bases and the J gene lost 3 bases, with 16 bases spanning the gap. Here the CDR3 reads CASSTQGGVYTGELFF. DNA of the CDR3: TGTGCCAGCAGTACACAGGGAGGGGTTTACACCGGGGAGCTGTTTTTT.

This clonotype was seen only a few times. The genes are TRBV2 and TRBJ1-1; a weak D match, TRBD1 (5 bases). Germline CDR1 is SNHLY and CDR2 is FYNNEI. CDR3 length: 14 amino acids. Trimming shortened V by 5 bases and J by 1 base, and 11 bases separated the two germline ends. CDR3 protein: CASSYQGSNTEAFF. The CDR3 DNA reads as TGTGCCAGCAGTTACCAGGGATCGAACACTGAAGCTTTCTTT. Using reference TRBV2 and TRBJ1-1 for the parts outside the CDR3, the full variable domain is EPEVTQTPSHQVTQMGQEVILRCVPISNHLYFYWYRQILGQKVEFLVSFYNNEISEKSEIFDDQFSVERPDGSNFTLKIRSTKLEDSAMYFCASSYQGSNTEAFFGQGTRLTVV.

This clonotype came up a few times. This chain uses TRBV15 with TRBJ2-7; a weak D match, TRBD2 (5 bases). V lost 0 bases to trimming and J lost 7 bases, with 10 bases between them. CDR3 length equals 13 residues. CDR1 is LNHNV and CDR2 is YYDKDF in the germline V gene (reference sequence). CDR3 residues: CATSRERAREQYF. The DNA of the CDR3 is TGTGCCACCAGCAGAGAGCGGGCTCGGGAGCAGTACTTC.

The chain combines TRBV10-1 with TRBJ1-6; 7 bases line up with TRBD1. In germline, CDR1 is WNHNN, CDR2 SYGVQD (reference sequence). The length of the CDR3 is 17 residues. The J segment lost 1 base and the V segment lost 8 bases, leaving 11 bases of the junction unmatched. The CDR3 spells CASPRQGNGSYNSPLHF. CDR3 coding DNA: TGCGCCAGCCCAAGACAGGGCAATGGATCCTATAATTCACCCCTCCACTTT.

This clonotype was seen only a few times. Its ends do not fully match the called genes, so a read error is possible. The chain uses TRBV24-1 and TRBJ2-1, with TRBD2 matching over 9 bases. CDR1 is KGHDR and CDR2 is SFDVKD in the germline V gene. The CDR3 extends over 12 amino acids. The CDR3 sequence: CATSGVGTSKVF. DNA of the CDR3: TGTGCCACCAGTGGAGTAGGGACTAGCAAGGTCTTC.

This clonotype showed up just a few times. V is TRBV9 and J is TRBJ2-1; no clear D. The CDR3 consists of 18 residues. V was pared by 4 bases and J by 0 bases, with 20 bases between. Germline V CDR1 and CDR2: SGDLS, YYNGEE. This CDR3 is CASSHHTSRPSSYNEQFF. CDR3 sequence (DNA): TGTGCCAGCAGCCATCACACGTCGAGGCCCAGCTCCTACAATGAGCAGTTCTTC. Full variable domain (outside the CDR3, taken from reference TRBV9 and TRBJ2-1): DSGVTQTPKHLITATGQRVTLRCSPRSGDLSVYWYQQSLDQGLQFLIQYYNGEERAKGNILERFSAQQFPDLHSELNLSSLELGDSALYFCASSHHTSRPSSYNEQFFGPGTRLTVL.

This chain joins TRBV7-9 and TRBJ2-1; 9 bases map to TRBD2. Germline V gene sequence: CDR1 SEHNR, CDR2 FQNEAQ (reference sequence). CDR3 length: 16 amino acids. J lost 0 bases, V lost 5 bases, and 5 bases had no gene match. The CDR3 here is CASSPTSGTSYNEQFF. The DNA for the CDR3 is TGTGCCAGCAGCCCGACTAGCGGAACCTCCTACAATGAGCAGTTCTTC.

There are a few counts of this clonotype. CDR3 sequence: CASSQAGGTYEQYF. The CDR3 DNA sequence: TGTGCCAGCAGCCAGGCAGGGGGTACCTACGAGCAGTACTTC. V and J are TRBV11-3 and TRBJ2-7, with TRBD1 matching over 7 bases. The CDR3 has 14 residues. Germline V gene lookup returns CDR1 SGHNT and CDR2 YENEEA. The V and J ends lost 5 bases and 2 bases, in that order; junction bases with no gene match: 6.